This T cell receptor beta chain was profiled in a study of CD8+ T cells in alopecia areata. Treatment of the sample: oral pan-JAK inhibitor, 5-10 mg twice daily. Sequencing templates came from extracted RNA that was reverse transcribed into cDNA. Some clones are missing from TCRdb's copy, which holds only in-frame ones; the method was immunoSEQ multiplex PCR. The sample has some 200,000 clones; under 60% are singletons. The germline V gene encodes CDR1 GTSNPN and CDR2 SVGIG (reference sequence). The CDR3 length is 14 residues. V gave up 7 bases and J gave up 7 bases, with 22 bases separating them. General study findings and limits: A large proportion of expanded lesional clones were detected persisting in scalp and blood during tofacitinib.

Note on this clone: Its specificity is not known.

The sample in question was CD4+ T cells sorted from blood, obtained at week 4, from a patient treated with tofacitinib. V and J are TRBV30 and TRBJ1-2; no clear D. The clonotype comes from a human donor with alopecia areata. The CDR3, as DNA: TGTGCCTTTCGTAACCCGGGCGGGCCGAGTGGCTACACCTTC. Amino acid sequence: CAFRNPGGPSGYTF.